Sequencing of this TCR beta chain was carried out in a study of cytomegalovirus exposure and HLA in healthy donors. A multiplex PCR was run with 60 Vbeta primers and 13 Jbeta primers. TCRdb keeps only in-frame clones here, not all; method: immunoSEQ multiplex PCR. The table has approximately 190,000 clones, around 83% seen once. This clone has a handful of counts. The antigen remains unidentified. Whole-study results and caveats: Sequencing depth roughly uniform across donors was assumed in presence/absence analyses. There were some public TCRs occurring in many donors, but most TCR sequences were rare.

CDR1 and CDR2 (germline): SGHNT, YYREEE (reference sequence). V lost 2 bases to trimming and J lost 2 bases, with 8 bases between them. This CDR3 contains 14 residues. Donors sampled were nominally healthy, though unrecorded immune exposures were likely. The sequenced sample was PBMCs. The chain joins TRBV5-4 to TRBJ1-3, with TRBD1 as a possible D gene (5 bases). The sequence came from a woman under 30 in good health and CMV-seronegative. The CDR3 loop is CASSLWGAGNTIYF. The CDR3, as DNA: TGTGCCAGCAGCTTATGGGGGGCTGGAAACACCATATATTTT. The full variable domain, in which reference TRBV5-4 and TRBJ1-3 provide the parts outside the CDR3, is ETGVTQSPTHLIKTRGQQVTLRCSSQSGHNTVSWYQQALGQGPQFIFQYYREEENGRGNFPPRFSGLQFPNYSSELNVNALELDDSALYLCASSLWGAGNTIYFGEGSWLTVV.